Listed below are T cell receptor beta chains from one sample, sequenced in a study of cytomegalovirus exposure and HLA in healthy donors. The table came from immunoSEQ multiplex PCR; TCRdb's copy has only in-frame clones and leaves some out. The sample holds approximately 150,000 clones; over 75% are singletons and the top ten take about 2.2%. Sequencing was carried out using PBMCs. The receptors were sampled from a male donor in good health and CMV-seronegative. Each CDR3 is given without its conserved first and last residue.

v_call: TRBV7-6; cdr3_aa: AYGGDRGSTGELF
v_call: TRBV10-3; cdr3_aa: AIRGQSNQPQH
v_call: TRBV14; cdr3_aa: ASSPRTSTDTQY
v_call: TRBV11-2; cdr3_aa: ASSPRTGGSYEQY
v_call: TRBV27; cdr3_aa: ASQPAGGLGYGYT
v_call: TRBV25-1; cdr3_aa: ASTFGGRPNTGELF
v_call: TRBV6-5; cdr3_aa: ASSTGTGHYEQY
v_call: TRBV11-2; cdr3_aa: ASSMNSGGSDEQF
v_call: TRBV6-6; cdr3_aa: ASTFSLAGDKETQY
v_call: TRBV27; cdr3_aa: ASSLFSGVNSPLH
v_call: TRBV6-1; cdr3_aa: ASSAPWQGSQPQH
v_call: TRBV15; cdr3_aa: ATSRDRLAGHEQY
v_call: TRBV2; cdr3_aa: ASSSPGHSNTEAF
v_call: TRBV9; cdr3_aa: ASSVETGVTYEQY
v_call: TRBV13; cdr3_aa: ASSFPGQGRSDTQY